A selection of T cell receptor beta chains follows, all from one sample in a study of cytomegalovirus exposure and HLA in healthy donors. Sequenced by immunoSEQ multiplex PCR; TCRdb stores in-frame clones only, minus some. The sample includes hundreds of thousands of clones, approximately 90% of them seen just once. The sample consisted of PBMCs. The receptors originated from a woman between 18 and 29 years old in good health and CMV-seronegative. CDR3s include the opening cysteine and the closing phenylalanine or tryptophan. D genes are given only for firm matches. A clone size is listed for some rows: how often the clone was seen (once, few, many), or a class if it is expanded.

d_call,clone_size,j_call,v_call,cdr3_nt,cdr3_aa
TRBD1,-,TRBJ1-5,TRBV5-1,TGCGCCAGCAGCTTGGATGGGACAGGGGGCAGTCAGCCCCAGCATTTT,CASSLDGTGGSQPQHF
-,once,TRBJ2-1,TRBV4-2,TGTGCCAGCAGCCAAGTGGGGGGGCAGATTTCCTACAATGAGCAGTTCTTC,CASSQVGGQISYNEQFF
-,few,TRBJ2-1,TRBV5-1,TGCGCCAGCAGCTTGCGGGGTGACAATGAGCAGTTCTTC,CASSLRGDNEQFF
TRBD1,-,TRBJ1-1,TRBV5-1,TGCGCCAGCAGCTTCTTACAGGGGGGAGATGGGACTGAAGCTTTCTTT,CASSFLQGGDGTEAFF
TRBD2,-,TRBJ2-1,TRBV27,TGTGCCAGCAGTTTATCTAGGAGGGCGGGGGGGCCATTCCACAATGAGCAGTTCTTC,CASSLSRRAGGPFHNEQFF
TRBD1,-,TRBJ1-2,TRBV5-1,TGCGCCAGCAAACATGGACAGGACCTTCTTAACTATGGCTACACCTTC,CASKHGQDLLNYGYTF
TRBD1,-,TRBJ1-4,TRBV7-9,TGTGCCAGCAGCTCCGGACAGGCAAATGAAAAACTGTTTTTT,CASSSGQANEKLFF
TRBD2,-,TRBJ2-1,TRBV30,TGTGCCTGGAGTTTCCCGGGACTAGGGGTCTCTGAGCAGTTCTTC,CAWSFPGLGVSEQFF
-,-,TRBJ2-7,TRBV25-1,TGTGCCAGCAGCTCTTTAGGGGCAGGGGACTACGAGCAGTACTTC,CASSSLGAGDYEQYF
TRBD1,-,TRBJ1-2,TRBV18,TGTGCCAGCTCACCTTATTTGCTCGGGGACAGGGATGGCTACACCTTC,CASSPYLLGDRDGYTF
-,-,TRBJ2-7,TRBV7-2,TGTGCCAGCAGCCCCAATGCGGGACCCGAGCAGTACTTC,CASSPNAGPEQYF
TRBD2,-,TRBJ2-4,TRBV4-1,TGCGCCAGCAGCCAAGCGGCTAGCGGGGGACCTCTAGCCAAAAACATTCAGTACTTC,CASSQAASGGPLAKNIQYF
TRBD1,-,TRBJ1-2,TRBV7-9,TGTGCCAGCACCCAGGGGGGTCTAGGGTATGGCTACACCTTC,CASTQGGLGYGYTF
TRBD1,-,TRBJ1-6,TRBV25-1,TGTGCCAGCAGTGAGGGACAGGGAATTCGTTCACCCCTCCACTTT,CASSEGQGIRSPLHF
TRBD1,-,TRBJ1-2,TRBV19,TGTGCCAGTAGTTCCAAAGTATACGGGACAGGCTTCTATGGCTACACCTTC,CASSSKVYGTGFYGYTF
-,-,TRBJ2-2,TRBV19,TGTGCCAGTGGACTAACAGTTAACACCGGGGAGCTGTTTTTT,CASGLTVNTGELFF
-,-,TRBJ1-4,TRBV4-1,TGCGCCAGCAGCTTACTGACAGGTCTCAATGAAAAACTGTTTTTT,CASSLLTGLNEKLFF
-,-,TRBJ2-1,TRBV5-1,TGCGCCAGCAGGGGTACTGACAGGTTCCCCTACAATGAGCAGTTCTTC,CASRGTDRFPYNEQFF
TRBD1,-,TRBJ2-3,TRBV15,TGTGCCACCAGCGCCGACAGGGTAGATACGCAGTATTTT,CATSADRVDTQYF
TRBD1,-,TRBJ1-5,TRBV6-5,TGTGCCAGCAGTTACGACAGGGGGCAGCAGCCCCAGCATTTT,CASSYDRGQQPQHF
TRBD2,-,TRBJ2-3,TRBV5-1,TGCGCCAGCAGCTCCTTAGCGGGGGAAGATACGCAGTATTTT,CASSSLAGEDTQYF
TRBD1,-,TRBJ1-6,TRBV25-1,TGTGCCAGCAGTGAATGGGGGACAGAGCACCACTTT,CASSEWGTEHHF
TRBD1,-,TRBJ2-7,TRBV6-5,TGTGCCAGCAGTTGGACAGGGGGATACGAGCAGTACTTC,CASSWTGGYEQYF
TRBD1,-,TRBJ2-3,TRBV27,TGTGCCAGCAGTGGGCGGGACAGGGGAGCACAGTATTTT,CASSGRDRGAQYF
TRBD1,-,TRBJ1-6,TRBV19,TGTGCCAGTAGTACCCCCGGGACAGTCAATTCACCCCTCCACTTT,CASSTPGTVNSPLHF
TRBD2,few,TRBJ2-1,TRBV29-1,TGCAGCGTCAAAGGGGCGGGGGGGCCTCGTTACAATGAGCAGTTCTTC,CSVKGAGGPRYNEQFF
TRBD2,few,TRBJ2-3,TRBV5-4,TGTGCCAGCAGCTGGACTAGCGGGGGGCCGCGGGGCACAGATACGCAGTATTTT,CASSWTSGGPRGTDTQYF
-,-,TRBJ1-1,TRBV19,TGTGCCAGTCGCGCCGCAGGCGTTCCGGTGAACACTGAAGCTTTCTTT,CASRAAGVPVNTEAFF
-,-,TRBJ1-1,TRBV7-9,TGTTCCAGCAGCTTAGTAGAAACTGAAGCTTTCTTT,CSSSLVETEAFF
-,-,TRBJ2-2,TRBV6-1,TGTGCCAGCAGTGAAATCTGGGCTCGGCACGCGGAGCTGTTTTTT,CASSEIWARHAELFF
TRBD1,-,TRBJ2-2,TRBV6-5,TGTGCCAGCAGTCCCGGGACAGGGGATATGGGGGAGCTGTTTTTT,CASSPGTGDMGELFF
TRBD2,-,TRBJ2-1,TRBV7-3,TGTGCCAGCAGCTTAGTTGGCGGGGGAACCTACAATGAGCAGTTCTTC,CASSLVGGGTYNEQFF
TRBD1,-,TRBJ1-1,TRBV2,TGTGCCAGCAGTGAGGACAGGGGAGGGTCTGAAGCTTTCTTT,CASSEDRGGSEAFF
TRBD1,-,TRBJ1-2,TRBV11-2,TGTGCCAGCAGCTCCCCTTCAGGGGGCTATGGCTACACCTTC,CASSSPSGGYGYTF
-,-,TRBJ2-7,TRBV9,TGTGCCAGCAGCGATCTAGCCTCCTCCTACGAGCAGTACTTC,CASSDLASSYEQYF
TRBD1,-,TRBJ2-7,TRBV5-4,TGTGCCAGCAGCACGGGACAGGGATCCTACGAGCAGTACTTC,CASSTGQGSYEQYF
-,-,TRBJ2-7,TRBV6-1,TGTGCCAGCAGTGAAGGCGGTGCATGGTACGAGCAGTACTTC,CASSEGGAWYEQYF
TRBD1,-,TRBJ1-1,TRBV10-3,TGTGCCATCCGGGACAGGGAAGGGTTAGCGAACACTGAAGCTTTCTTT,CAIRDREGLANTEAFF
TRBD1,-,TRBJ2-6,TRBV9,TGTGCCAGCAGCCTCACCGGGACAGGGGGCTCTGGGGCCAACGTCCTGACTTTC,CASSLTGTGGSGANVLTF
-,-,TRBJ2-3,TRBV27,TGTGCCAGCAGTTTTGCCAGGGTCTCAGATACGCAGTATTTT,CASSFARVSDTQYF
TRBD1,-,TRBJ1-1,TRBV10-3,TGTGCCATCACTGGGACAGGGGGCACTGAAGCTTTCTTT,CAITGTGGTEAFF
-,-,TRBJ2-1,TRBV11-3,TGTGCCAGCAGCCGAGATCCGGGACACCCTTTTTTCTTC,CASSRDPGHPFFF
TRBD1,-,TRBJ1-6,TRBV7-2,TGTGCCAGCAGCTTGGGACAGCTAAATTCACCCCTCCACTTT,CASSLGQLNSPLHF
TRBD1,-,TRBJ1-6,TRBV2,TGTGCCAGCAGGGACAGGGGGAGCTCCTATAATTCACCCCTCCACTTT,CASRDRGSSYNSPLHF
-,-,TRBJ2-2,TRBV5-1,TGCGCCAGCAGCTTGGTGCAGGCAACGAACACCGGGGAGCTGTTTTTT,CASSLVQATNTGELFF
TRBD1,-,TRBJ1-2,TRBV5-1,TGCGCCAGCGGCCTCACAAGGGGGCGCTCAGATGGCTACACCTTC,CASGLTRGRSDGYTF
-,-,TRBJ2-6,TRBV29-1,TGCAGCGTTGAATCGCTAGACAGCCAAGAGTCTGGGGCCAACGTCCTGACTTTC,CSVESLDSQESGANVLTF
TRBD1,-,TRBJ1-1,TRBV29-1,TGCAGCGTTGGACAGGGTAAGGGGACTGAAGCTTTCTTT,CSVGQGKGTEAFF
-,-,TRBJ1-2,TRBV7-9,TGTGCCAGCAGCTTAGAGGGGCTAGCTAACTATGGCTACACCTTC,CASSLEGLANYGYTF
TRBD1,-,TRBJ2-5,TRBV2,TGTGCTCTAAGGGGGACAGGGGGGGAGACCCAGTACTTC,CALRGTGGETQYF
-,-,TRBJ1-3,TRBV13,TGTGCCAGCAGCTTAGGGACAGGAAATATTGGAAACACCATATATTTT,CASSLGTGNIGNTIYF